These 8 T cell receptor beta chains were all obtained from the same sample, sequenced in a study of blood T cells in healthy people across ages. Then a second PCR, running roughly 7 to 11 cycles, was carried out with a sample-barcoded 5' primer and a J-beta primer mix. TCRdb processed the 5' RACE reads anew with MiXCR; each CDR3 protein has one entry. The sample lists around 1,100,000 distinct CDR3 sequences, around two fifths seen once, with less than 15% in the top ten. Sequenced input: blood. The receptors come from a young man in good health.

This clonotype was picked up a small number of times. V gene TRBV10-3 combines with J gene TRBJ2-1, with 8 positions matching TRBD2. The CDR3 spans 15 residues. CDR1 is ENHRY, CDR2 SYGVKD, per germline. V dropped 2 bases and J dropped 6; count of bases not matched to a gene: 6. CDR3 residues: CAISEGAGEANEQFF. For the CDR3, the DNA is TGTGCCATCAGTGAGGGAGCGGGGGAGGCCAATGAGCAGTTCTTC.

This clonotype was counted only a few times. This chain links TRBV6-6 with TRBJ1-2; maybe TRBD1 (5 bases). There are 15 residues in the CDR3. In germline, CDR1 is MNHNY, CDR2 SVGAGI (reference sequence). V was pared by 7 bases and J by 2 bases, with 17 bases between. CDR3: CASTSERGANYGYTF. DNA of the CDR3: TGTGCCAGCACTAGTGAGAGGGGAGCGAACTATGGCTACACCTTC.

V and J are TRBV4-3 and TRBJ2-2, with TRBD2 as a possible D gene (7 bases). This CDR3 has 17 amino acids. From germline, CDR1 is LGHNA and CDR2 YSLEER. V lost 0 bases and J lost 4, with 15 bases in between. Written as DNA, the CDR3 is TGCGCCAGCAGCCAAGATATAGAGGGGGGGGGCACCGGGGAGCTGTTTTTT. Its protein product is CASSQDIEGGGTGELFF.

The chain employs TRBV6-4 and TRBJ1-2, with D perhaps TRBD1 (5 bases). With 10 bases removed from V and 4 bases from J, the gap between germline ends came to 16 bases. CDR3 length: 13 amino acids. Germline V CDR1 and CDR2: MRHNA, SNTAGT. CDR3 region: CANIRFQGYGYTF. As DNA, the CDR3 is TGTGCCAACATTCGGTTTCAGGGCTATGGCTACACCTTC.

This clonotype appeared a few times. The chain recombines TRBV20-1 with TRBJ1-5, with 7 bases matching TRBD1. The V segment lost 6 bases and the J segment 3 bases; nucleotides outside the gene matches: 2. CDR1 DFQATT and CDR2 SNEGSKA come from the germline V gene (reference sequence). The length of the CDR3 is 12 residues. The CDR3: CSAGQVNQPQHF. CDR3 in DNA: TGCAGTGCAGGACAGGTCAATCAGCCCCAGCATTTT.

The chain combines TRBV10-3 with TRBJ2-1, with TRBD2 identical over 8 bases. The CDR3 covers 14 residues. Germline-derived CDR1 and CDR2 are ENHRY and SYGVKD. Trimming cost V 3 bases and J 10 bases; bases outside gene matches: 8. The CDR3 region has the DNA TGTGCCATCAGTGAAGGACTAGCAGTCGGGGAGCAGTTCTTC. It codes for CAISEGLAVGEQFF.

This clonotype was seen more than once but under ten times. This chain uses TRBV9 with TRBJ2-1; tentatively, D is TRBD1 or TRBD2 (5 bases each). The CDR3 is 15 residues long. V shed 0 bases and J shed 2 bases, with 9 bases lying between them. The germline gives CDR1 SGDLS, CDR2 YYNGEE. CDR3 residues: CASSVVGVTYNEQFF. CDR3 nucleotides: TGTGCCAGCAGCGTAGTGGGGGTCACCTACAATGAGCAGTTCTTC.

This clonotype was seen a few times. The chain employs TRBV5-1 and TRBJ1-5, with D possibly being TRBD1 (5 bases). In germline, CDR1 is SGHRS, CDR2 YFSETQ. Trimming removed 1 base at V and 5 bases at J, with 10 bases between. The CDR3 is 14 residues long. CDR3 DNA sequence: TGCGCCAGCAGCTTGTCAGGGTTTGATCAGCCCCAGCATTTT. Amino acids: CASSLSGFDQPQHF.